This T cell receptor (beta chain) stems from a study of shared clonotypes between healthy human individuals. The CDR3 spans 15 residues. V lost 1 base, J lost 1 base, and 8 bases lay in between. Germline V gene sequence: CDR1 MDHEN, CDR2 SYDVKM. A word on this clone: The sample contains more than one DNA sequence encoding this CDR3.

TCRdb keeps only in-frame clones here, not all; method: immunoSEQ multiplex PCR. The profile shows a few million clones, around nine tenths of them singletons. The sequence was collected from a man younger than 30 in good health. The V and J genes are TRBV28 and TRBJ1-5; no definite D call. The sample comprised naive CD4+ T cells sorted from blood. Sample subset: CD45RA+ positively selected. The DNA of the CDR3 is TGTGCCAGCAGTTTATCTGGGTTAAGCAATCAGCCCCAGCATTTT. This encodes CASSLSGLSNQPQHF.